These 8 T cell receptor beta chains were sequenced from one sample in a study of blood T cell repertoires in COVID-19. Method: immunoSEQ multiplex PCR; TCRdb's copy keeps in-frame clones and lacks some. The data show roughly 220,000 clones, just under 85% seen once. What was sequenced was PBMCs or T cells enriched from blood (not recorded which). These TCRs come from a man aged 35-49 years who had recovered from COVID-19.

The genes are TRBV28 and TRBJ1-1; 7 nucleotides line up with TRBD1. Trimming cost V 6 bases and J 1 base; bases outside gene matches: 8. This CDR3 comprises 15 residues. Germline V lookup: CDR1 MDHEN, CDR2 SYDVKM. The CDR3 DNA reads TGTGCCAGCAGGTTAGCCGGGACAGCGAACACTGAAGCTTTCTTT. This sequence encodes CASRLAGTANTEAFF.

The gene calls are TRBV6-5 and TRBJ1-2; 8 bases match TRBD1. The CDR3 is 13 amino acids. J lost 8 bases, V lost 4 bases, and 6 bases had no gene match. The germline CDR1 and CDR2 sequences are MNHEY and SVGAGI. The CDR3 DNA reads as TGTGCCAGCAGTTCGAAGACAGGGGTCGGCTACACCTTC. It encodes CASSSKTGVGYTF.

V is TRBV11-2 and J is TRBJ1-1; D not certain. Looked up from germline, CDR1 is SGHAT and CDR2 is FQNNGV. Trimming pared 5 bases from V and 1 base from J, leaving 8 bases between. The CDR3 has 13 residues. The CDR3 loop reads CASSTDWNTEAFF. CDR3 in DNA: TGTGCCAGCAGCACGGACTGGAACACTGAAGCTTTCTTT.

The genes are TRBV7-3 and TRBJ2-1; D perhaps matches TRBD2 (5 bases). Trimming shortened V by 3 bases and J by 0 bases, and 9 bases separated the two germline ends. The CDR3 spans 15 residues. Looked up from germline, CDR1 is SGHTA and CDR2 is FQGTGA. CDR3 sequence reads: CASSFAGGSYNEQFF. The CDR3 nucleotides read TGTGCCAGCAGCTTTGCGGGCGGCTCCTACAATGAGCAGTTCTTC.

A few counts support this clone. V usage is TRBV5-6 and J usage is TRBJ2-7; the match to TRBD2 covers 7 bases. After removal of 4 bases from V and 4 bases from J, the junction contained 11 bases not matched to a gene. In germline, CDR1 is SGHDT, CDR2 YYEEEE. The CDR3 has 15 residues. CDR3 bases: TGTGCCAGCAGCCCGGGACTAACAGTTCCGTACGAGCAGTACTTC. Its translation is CASSPGLTVPYEQYF.

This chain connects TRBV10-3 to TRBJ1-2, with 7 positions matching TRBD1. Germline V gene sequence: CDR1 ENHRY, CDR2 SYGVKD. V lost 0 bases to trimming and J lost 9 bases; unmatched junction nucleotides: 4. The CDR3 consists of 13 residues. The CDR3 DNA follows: TGTGCCATCAGTGAGTCGGAGGGGGCCCGCTACACCTTC. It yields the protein CAISESEGARYTF.

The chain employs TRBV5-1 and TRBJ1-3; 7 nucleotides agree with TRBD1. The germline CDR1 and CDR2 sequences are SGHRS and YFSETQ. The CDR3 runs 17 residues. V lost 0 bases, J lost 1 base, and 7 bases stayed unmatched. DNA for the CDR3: TGCGCCAGCAGCTTGGAAGTGCTGGGACAGTCTGGAAACACCATATATTTT. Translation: CASSLEVLGQSGNTIYF.

CDR3 sequence: CASSPSGSADSPLHF. The CDR3 DNA is TGTGCCAGCAGCCCTAGCGGGTCTGCCGATTCACCCCTCCACTTT. The chain joins TRBV3-1 (or the pseudogene TRBV3-2) to TRBJ1-6; no clear D gene. V lost 4 bases, J lost 8 bases, and 15 bases lay in between. Germline CDR1 and CDR2: LGHDT and YNNKEL (reference sequence). The CDR3 runs to 15 residues.